This T cell receptor (beta chain) stems from a study of beta chain features in type 1 diabetes. Study conclusions and caveats: Type 1 diabetes patients had VDJ junctions that carried fewer insertions and more deletions. The study found moderately but significantly shorter TCRB CDR3s in all four CD4+ subsets of Type 1 diabetes patients. A potential influence of HLA type upon TCRB rearrangement remained unresolved herein.

Expressed TCRB transcripts were sequenced because the isolated RNA had all been reverse transcribed beforehand. Sequencing of naive, central memory and regulatory T cell samples gave an average of around 4 million reads. TCRdb keeps only in-frame clones here, not all; method: immunoSEQ multiplex PCR. The sample contains about 250,000 clones, 11% of which appear only once. In this sample, this clone turned up a few times. Its antigen is not identified. CDR1 and CDR2 (germline): SGHTA, FQGNSA. The CDR3 extends over 15 amino acids. Between the trimmed V and J ends, which lost 2 bases and 4 bases, there was a span of 14 bases.

The rearrangement links TRBV7-2 to TRBJ1-1; no firm D call. The sequencing input was naive CD4+ T cells from blood. The sequence was collected from a young man with type 1 diabetes. CDR3 region: CASSLLFAGSTEAFF. In DNA form, the CDR3 reads TGTGCCAGCAGCTTACTGTTCGCGGGCTCCACTGAAGCTTTCTTT. The whole variable domain, remainder taken from reference TRBV7-2 and TRBJ1-1, is GAGVSQSPSNKVTEKGKDVELRCDPISGHTALYWYRQSLGQGLEFLIYFQGNSAPDKSGLPSDRFSAERTGGSVSTLTIQRTQQEDSAVYLCASSLLFAGSTEAFFGQGTRLTVV.